The rows below give T cell receptor beta chains drawn from one sample of a study of CD8 T cells in Susac syndrome. TCRdb re-analysed the immunoSEQ multiplex PCR reads in MiXCR, keeping a single row per CDR3 protein. The table has 200,000 to 250,000 distinct CDR3 sequences, around 93% seen once. Sequencing was carried out using CD4+ T cells from PBMCs. These receptors were taken from a human donor with Susac syndrome. CDR3s include the opening cysteine and the closing phenylalanine or tryptophan. A D gene is named only where the DNA matches it firmly. Size values are once, few and many counts, or a class for expanded clones, and some rows have none.

size: -; D: -; V: TRBV5-1; J: TRBJ1-6; DNA: TGCGCCAGCAGCTTGGCCTACCCCTCCTATAATTCACCCCTCCACTTT; CDR3: CASSLAYPSYNSPLHF
size: -; D: TRBD1; V: TRBV5-1; J: TRBJ2-1; DNA: TGCGCCAGCAGCGGGCGGGACAGGGGCAATGAGCAGTTCTTC; CDR3: CASSGRDRGNEQFF
size: -; D: TRBD1; V: TRBV10-3; J: TRBJ1-2; DNA: TGTGCCATCAGTGAGGATACAGGGGGCCGGTATGGCTACACCTTC; CDR3: CAISEDTGGRYGYTF
size: few; D: -; V: TRBV28; J: TRBJ1-2; DNA: TGTGCCAGCAGTTCCCGACCGGGGGGCTACACCTTC; CDR3: CASSSRPGGYTF
size: -; D: -; V: TRBV7-2; J: TRBJ2-3; DNA: TGTGCCAGCAGCTTAGTGGCAGATACGCAGTATTTT; CDR3: CASSLVADTQYF
size: once; D: -; V: TRBV5-4; J: TRBJ2-6; DNA: TGTGCCAGCATCTTCCTGGGGGCCTCTGGGGCCAACGTCCTGACTTTC; CDR3: CASIFLGASGANVLTF
size: -; D: TRBD2; V: TRBV12-3/TRBV12-4; J: TRBJ2-1; DNA: TGTGCCAGCAGTCCGCGACTAGCGGGGGGGCTGGATGAGCAGTTCTTC; CDR3: CASSPRLAGGLDEQFF
size: -; D: -; V: TRBV20-1; J: TRBJ2-7; DNA: TGCAGTGCTAGCCATTCGTTGTCAGGGATACTTCCCTACGAGCAGTACTTC; CDR3: CSASHSLSGILPYEQYF
size: -; D: -; V: TRBV29-1; J: TRBJ1-1; DNA: TGCAGCGTTGAGGGTGGGACTGAAGCTTTCTTT; CDR3: CSVEGGTEAFF
size: few; D: TRBD2; V: TRBV20-1; J: TRBJ2-3; DNA: TGCAGTGTCGACGGGGGGGCTGGGGATACGCAGTATTTT; CDR3: CSVDGGAGDTQYF
size: -; D: -; V: TRBV9; J: TRBJ2-6; DNA: TGTGCCAGCAGCGTGAGGGCTGGGGCCAACGTCCTGACTTTC; CDR3: CASSVRAGANVLTF
size: -; D: -; V: TRBV4-1; J: TRBJ1-6; DNA: TGCGCCAGCAGCCAAGGGGCAGGGAGGTCCTATAATTCACCCCTCCACTTT; CDR3: CASSQGAGRSYNSPLHF
size: -; D: -; V: TRBV27; J: TRBJ2-1; DNA: TGTGCCAGCAGTTTCGATGGAAACCACAATGAGCAGTTCTTC; CDR3: CASSFDGNHNEQFF
size: -; D: -; V: TRBV28; J: TRBJ2-3; DNA: TGTGCCAGCAGTTTGAGGGACGCAGATACGCAGTATTTT; CDR3: CASSLRDADTQYF
size: -; D: -; V: TRBV28; J: TRBJ2-7; DNA: TGTGCCAGCAGTTCCGGGCCAGCCCCCCACGAGCAGTACTTC; CDR3: CASSSGPAPHEQYF
size: -; D: TRBD1; V: TRBV9; J: TRBJ1-4; DNA: TGTGCCAGCAGCCCCACCGGACAGGGAGGTGAAAAACTGTTTTTT; CDR3: CASSPTGQGGEKLFF
size: -; D: -; V: TRBV7-2; J: TRBJ2-3; DNA: TGTGCCAGCAGCTTCCTCCGGGATTCAGATACGCAGTATTTT; CDR3: CASSFLRDSDTQYF
size: -; D: TRBD1; V: TRBV30; J: TRBJ1-1; DNA: TGTGCCTGGAGACCCGGACAGGGGAGGACTGAAGCTTTCTTT; CDR3: CAWRPGQGRTEAFF
size: -; D: TRBD1; V: TRBV7-3; J: TRBJ1-3; DNA: TGTGCCAGCAGCTTGGGTGGGGACAGTGGAAACACCATATATTTT; CDR3: CASSLGGDSGNTIYF
size: -; D: TRBD2; V: TRBV6-2/TRBV6-3; J: TRBJ2-1; DNA: TGTGCCAGCAGTTACCCAGCGGGGGGGCCATTCAATGAGCAGTTCTTC; CDR3: CASSYPAGGPFNEQFF
size: once; D: -; V: TRBV9; J: TRBJ2-1; DNA: TGTGCCAGCAGCGTAGGGTCTCCCCTGATCGATGAGCAGTTCTTC; CDR3: CASSVGSPLIDEQFF
size: -; D: TRBD2; V: TRBV2; J: TRBJ2-1; DNA: TGTGCCAGCAGTAGGACTAGCGGGGGGTTAGATGAGCAGTTCTTC; CDR3: CASSRTSGGLDEQFF
size: -; D: -; V: TRBV20-1; J: TRBJ1-1; DNA: TGCAGTGCTAGAGGACCAGATGAAGCTTTCTTT; CDR3: CSARGPDEAFF
size: -; D: -; V: TRBV7-9; J: TRBJ2-3; DNA: TGTGCCAGCAGCTTAGACCCCTCGGATACGCAGTATTTT; CDR3: CASSLDPSDTQYF
size: -; D: -; V: TRBV19; J: TRBJ2-7; DNA: TGTGCCATTCTGGACGGGAGCTCCTACGAGCAGTACTTC; CDR3: CAILDGSSYEQYF
size: -; D: -; V: TRBV2; J: TRBJ2-3; DNA: TGTGCCAGCAGTGAAGTCTTAACAGATACGCAGTATTTT; CDR3: CASSEVLTDTQYF
size: few; D: TRBD1; V: TRBV20-1; J: TRBJ1-5; DNA: TGCAGTGCTCGGGACAGGCTTAGCAATCAGCCCCAGCATTTT; CDR3: CSARDRLSNQPQHF
size: -; D: TRBD1; V: TRBV6-2/TRBV6-3; J: TRBJ2-7; DNA: TGTGCCAGCGGGACAGGGCCGTACGAGCAGTACTTC; CDR3: CASGTGPYEQYF